The clone carrying this TCR beta chain was counted many times. Its target is unknown. The data are from a study of blood T cells in healthy people across ages. General study findings and limits: Not knowing donor CMV status may have confounded expanded clonotype changes. The authors considered diversity estimates from one million T cells to be underestimates.

Then a second PCR, running about 7 to 11 cycles, was carried out with a sample-barcoded 5' primer and a J-beta primer mix. In TCRdb, the 5' RACE reads were re-called with MiXCR into one record per CDR3 protein. The sample has around 2 million distinct CDR3 sequences; about two fifths are singletons. The germline V gene has CDR1 SEHNR and CDR2 FQNEAQ (reference sequence). The CDR3 is 15 residues long. Trimming shortened V by 3 bases and J by 4 bases, and 13 bases separated the two germline ends. Sequencing was performed on blood. The clonotype comes from a human donor in good health. The chain uses TRBV7-9 and TRBJ2-1; maybe TRBD2 (7 bases). Here the CDR3 reads CASSFSGGPYNEQFF. CDR3 nucleotide sequence: TGTGCCAGCAGCTTTTCCGGGGGGCCTTACAATGAGCAGTTCTTC.